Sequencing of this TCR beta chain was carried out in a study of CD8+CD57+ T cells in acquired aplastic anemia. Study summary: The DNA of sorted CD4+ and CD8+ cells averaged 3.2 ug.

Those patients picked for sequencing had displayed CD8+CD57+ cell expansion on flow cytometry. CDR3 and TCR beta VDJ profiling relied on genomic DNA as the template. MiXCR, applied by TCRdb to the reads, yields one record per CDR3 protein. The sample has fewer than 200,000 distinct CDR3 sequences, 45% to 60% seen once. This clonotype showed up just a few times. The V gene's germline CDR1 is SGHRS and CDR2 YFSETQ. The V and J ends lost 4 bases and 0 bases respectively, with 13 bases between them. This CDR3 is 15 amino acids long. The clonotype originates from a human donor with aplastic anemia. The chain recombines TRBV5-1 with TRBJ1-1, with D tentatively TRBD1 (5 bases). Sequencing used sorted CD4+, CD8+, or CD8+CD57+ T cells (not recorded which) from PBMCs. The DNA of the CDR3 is TGCGCCAGCAGCATGGGGCGCCGGGTGAACACTGAAGCTTTCTTT. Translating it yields CASSMGRRVNTEAFF.